These 17 T cell receptor beta chains were sequenced from one sample in a study of shared clonotypes between healthy human individuals. Profiling relied on immunoSEQ multiplex PCR, and the TCRdb table lists in-frame clones only, not all of them. The sample gives under 600,000 clones, approximately 95% of which show up once; about 0.064% is in the top ten. Source material: naive CD4+ T cells sorted from blood. Subset meaning: CD45RA+ positively selected. Receptors originate from a woman aged 25 to 39 in good health.

This sequence joins TRBV7-2 and TRBJ2-3; D possibly corresponds to TRBD2 (6 bases). Trimming took 5 bases from V and 8 from J, leaving 11 bases between them. CDR3 length: 12 amino acids. Germline V gene data show CDR1 as SGHTA and CDR2 as FQGNSA. The CDR3 sequence: CASSPRGGTQYF. The CDR3 coding sequence is TGTGCCAGCAGCCCGAGGGGAGGTACGCAGTATTTT.

This chain connects TRBV28 to TRBJ2-5; maybe TRBD1 (6 bases). The CDR3 consists of 14 residues. V lost 5 bases and J 5 bases, leaving 15 bases between the germline ends. Germline lookup yields CDR1 MDHEN and CDR2 SYDVKM. The CDR3 DNA follows: TGTGCCAGCAGTGAGGGGACACGCGGGGAGACCCAGTACTTC. Translation: CASSEGTRGETQYF.

This rearrangement joins TRBV28 to TRBJ1-1; 7 bases line up with TRBD1. With 5 bases clipped from V and 6 bases from J, the junction kept 9 bases outside the gene matches. CDR1 is MDHEN, CDR2 SYDVKM, per germline. The CDR3 spans 14 residues. The CDR3 sequence is CASSPSDRVAEAFF. CDR3 sequence (DNA): TGTGCCAGCAGTCCGTCAGACAGGGTAGCTGAAGCTTTCTTT.

The chain uses TRBV7-2 and TRBJ2-5, with TRBD2 as a possible D gene (6 bases). The tail of the sequence fits TRBJ2-7 better, so the J call may be wrong. Germline-derived CDR1 and CDR2 are SGHTA and FQGNSA. The CDR3 is made up of 13 amino acids. The CDR3 spells CASSLLGGYEQYF. CDR3 sequence (DNA): TGTGCCAGCAGCTTATTAGGAGGGTACGAGCAGTACTTC.

The genes are TRBV6-1 and TRBJ1-5; 9 positions match TRBD1. The J segment lost 6 bases and the V segment lost 7 bases, leaving 10 bases of the junction unmatched. The CDR3 runs to 15 residues. Germline lookup yields CDR1 MNHNS and CDR2 SASEGT. The CDR3 region is CASTPTGGGLQPQHF. As DNA, the CDR3 is TGTGCCAGCACCCCGACAGGGGGGGGACTTCAGCCCCAGCATTTT.

The J gene is TRBJ1-2, the V gene TRBV6-5; D possibly corresponds to TRBD1 (5 bases). V was cut by 2 bases and J by 3 bases, with 10 bases left in between. CDR3 size: 14 residues. Germline V lookup: CDR1 MNHEY, CDR2 SVGAGI. Here the CDR3 reads CASSYGQGDYGYTF. The CDR3 DNA reads as TGTGCCAGCAGTTACGGTCAGGGAGACTATGGCTACACCTTC.

The chain is built from TRBV7-8 and TRBJ2-3; TRBD2 agrees at 11 bases. This CDR3 is built from 15 residues. V lost 4 bases to trimming and J lost 8 bases; unmatched junction nucleotides: 8. Germline assignment: CDR1 SGHVS and CDR2 FQNEAQ. CDR3 sequence reads: CASSYEGLAGGTQYF. CDR3 DNA sequence: TGTGCCAGCAGCTACGAGGGGCTAGCGGGAGGTACGCAGTATTTT.

The genes are TRBV15 and TRBJ2-1; TRBD2 agrees at 12 bases. The CDR3 totals 18 residues. The V and J ends lost 5 bases and 2 bases, in that order; junction bases with no gene match: 10. Germline assignment: CDR1 LNHNV and CDR2 YYDKDF (reference sequence). The CDR3 coding sequence is TGTGCCACCAGCTTGACTAGCGGGAGAGAAGTCCCCTACAATGAGCAGTTCTTC. It specifies CATSLTSGREVPYNEQFF.

The rearrangement links TRBV19 to TRBJ2-7, with D unresolved. Germline lookup yields CDR1 LNHDA and CDR2 SQIVND (reference sequence). The CDR3 loop spans 13 amino acids. The ends were cut back, 5 bases at V and 0 bases at J, with 8 bases in the middle. CDR3 DNA sequence: TGTGCCAGTAGTGACCCTCCCTCCTACGAGCAGTACTTC. It codes for CASSDPPSYEQYF.

This chain uses TRBV5-1 with TRBJ2-2; D may be TRBD1 (5 bases). CDR1 is SGHRS, CDR2 YFSETQ, per germline. The CDR3 is made up of 14 amino acids. The V end lost 5 bases, the J end lost 6 bases, and 14 bases lay between the germline ends. In DNA form, the CDR3 reads TGCGCCAGCAGTCCGATAGGGGCGGCCGGGGAGCTGTTTTTT. Protein product: CASSPIGAAGELFF.

The rearrangement uses TRBV27 and TRBJ2-5; maybe TRBD2 (5 bases). The J call may be faulty, since TRBJ2-7 better matches the DNA end. The CDR3 consists of 14 residues. CDR1 and CDR2 from the germline V gene are MNHEY and SMNVEV (reference sequence). The CDR3, as DNA: TGTGCCAGCAGTTTCGGACTGAGCTCCTACGAGCAGTACTTC. This sequence encodes CASSFGLSSYEQYF.

The J gene is TRBJ2-3, the V gene TRBV5-4, with 8 positions matching TRBD2. The CDR3 sequence is 15 residues long. Germline CDR1 reads SGHNT; CDR2 reads YYREEE (reference sequence). V was pared by 5 bases and J by 0 bases, with 5 bases of the junction left unmatched. The CDR3 is CASRKLAASTDTQYF. DNA of the CDR3: TGTGCCAGCAGAAAACTAGCGGCTAGCACAGATACGCAGTATTTT.

This rearrangement joins TRBV2 to TRBJ2-7, with D possibly matching TRBD2 (6 bases). CDR3 length: 13 residues. V lost 6 bases and J lost 6, with 15 bases in between. Germline-derived CDR1 and CDR2 are SNHLY and FYNNEI. DNA of the CDR3: TGTGCCAGCAGGGGGACTTTAGTATCCGAGCAGTACTTC. It codes for CASRGTLVSEQYF.

The gene calls are TRBV7-9 and TRBJ2-7; the match to TRBD1 covers 7 bases. The J segment lost 1 base and the V segment lost 5 bases, leaving 2 bases of the junction unmatched. This CDR3 comprises 13 residues. Germline V lookup: CDR1 SEHNR, CDR2 FQNEAQ (reference sequence). CDR3 region: CASSTQGSYEQYF. CDR3 bases: TGTGCCAGCAGCACACAGGGGTCCTACGAGCAGTACTTC.

The J gene is TRBJ2-1, the V gene TRBV5-1; D possibly corresponds to TRBD2 (6 bases). The V end was cut by 5 bases, the J end by 5 bases, with 11 bases between. Per germline, CDR1 SGHRS and CDR2 YFSETQ. The CDR3 runs to 13 residues. The CDR3 DNA is TGCGCCAGCAGGGAGGGACCGCACAATGAGCAGTTCTTC. Its protein is CASREGPHNEQFF.

This clone appeared a single time. The V gene is TRBV6-1, the J gene TRBJ2-2, with D uncertain. This CDR3 has 14 residues. V lost 0 bases and J 5 bases, leaving 7 bases between the germline ends. Germline assignment: CDR1 MNHNS and CDR2 SASEGT. CDR3 nucleotides: TGTGCCAGCAGTGAAGCGCGAGAGACCGGGGAGCTGTTTTTT. This codes for CASSEARETGELFF.

The chain recombines TRBV28 with TRBJ2-3; 9 nucleotides agree with TRBD2. The CDR3 consists of 14 residues. V lost 7 bases and J lost 3; bases outside the gene matches: 5. Germline CDR1 is MDHEN and CDR2 is SYDVKM. DNA of the CDR3: TGTGCCAGCAAAAGCGGGAGGACTACAGATACGCAGTATTTT. Its translation is CASKSGRTTDTQYF.